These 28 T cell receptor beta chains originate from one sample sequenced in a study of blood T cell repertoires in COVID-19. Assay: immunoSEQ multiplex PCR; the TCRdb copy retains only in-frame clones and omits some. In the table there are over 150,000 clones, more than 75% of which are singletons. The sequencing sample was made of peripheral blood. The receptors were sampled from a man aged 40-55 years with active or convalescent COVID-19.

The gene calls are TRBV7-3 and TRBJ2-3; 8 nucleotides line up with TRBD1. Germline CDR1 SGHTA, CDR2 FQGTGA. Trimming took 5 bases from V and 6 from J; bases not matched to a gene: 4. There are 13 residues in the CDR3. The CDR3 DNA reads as TGTGCCAGCAGCGGTACAGGGGGGGATACGCAGTATTTT. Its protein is CASSGTGGDTQYF.

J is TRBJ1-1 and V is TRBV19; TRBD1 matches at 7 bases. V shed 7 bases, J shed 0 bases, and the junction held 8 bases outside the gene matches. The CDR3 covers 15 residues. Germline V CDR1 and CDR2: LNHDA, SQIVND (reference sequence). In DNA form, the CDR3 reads TGTGCCAGTACCCGGACAGGAGACATGAACACTGAAGCTTTCTTT. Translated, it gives CASTRTGDMNTEAFF.

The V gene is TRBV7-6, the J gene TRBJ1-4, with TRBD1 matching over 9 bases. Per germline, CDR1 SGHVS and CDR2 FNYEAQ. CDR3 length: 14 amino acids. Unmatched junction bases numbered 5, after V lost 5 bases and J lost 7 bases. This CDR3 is CASSLQGAGEKLFF. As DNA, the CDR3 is TGTGCCAGCAGCCTACAGGGGGCTGGTGAAAAACTGTTTTTT.

CDR3 residues: CASRGGQNYGYTF. The DNA of the CDR3 is TGTGCCAGCAGGGGGGGACAGAACTATGGCTACACCTTC. V is TRBV12-3 or TRBV12-4 and J is TRBJ1-2, with 7 bases matching TRBD1. V was pared by 6 bases and J by 2 bases, with 3 bases of the junction left unmatched. The CDR3 covers 13 residues.

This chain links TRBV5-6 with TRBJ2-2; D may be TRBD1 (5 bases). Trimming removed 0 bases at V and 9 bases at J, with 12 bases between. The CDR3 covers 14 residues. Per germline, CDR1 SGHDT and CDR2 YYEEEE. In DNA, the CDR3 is TGTGCCAGCAGCTTGGGCCTGACAGTCAGGGAGCTGTTTTTT. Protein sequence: CASSLGLTVRELFF. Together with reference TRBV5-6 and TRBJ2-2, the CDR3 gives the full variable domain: DAGVTQSPTHLIKTRGQQVTLRCSPKSGHDTVSWYQQALGQGPQFIFQYYEEEERQRGNFPDRFSGHQFPNYSSELNVNALLLGDSALYLCASSLGLTVRELFFGEGSRLTVL.

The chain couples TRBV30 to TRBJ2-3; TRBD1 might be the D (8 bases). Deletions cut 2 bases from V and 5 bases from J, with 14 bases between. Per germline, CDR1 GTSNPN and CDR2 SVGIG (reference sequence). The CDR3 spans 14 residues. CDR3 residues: CAWSLTGEGDTQYF. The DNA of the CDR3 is TGTGCCTGGAGTTTGACAGGGGAGGGAGATACGCAGTATTTT.

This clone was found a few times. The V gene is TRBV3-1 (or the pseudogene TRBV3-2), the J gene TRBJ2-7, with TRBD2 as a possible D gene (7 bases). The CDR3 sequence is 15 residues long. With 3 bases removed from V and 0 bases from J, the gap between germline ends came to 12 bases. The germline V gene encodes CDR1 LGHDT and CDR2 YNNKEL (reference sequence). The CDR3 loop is CASSQGGLSSYEQYF. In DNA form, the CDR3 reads TGTGCCAGCAGCCAGGGGGGGCTCAGCTCCTACGAGCAGTACTTC.

The CDR3 loop is CAWREMRNTEAFF. In DNA, the CDR3 is TGTGCCTGGAGGGAGATGAGAAACACTGAAGCTTTCTTT. The gene calls are TRBV30 and TRBJ1-1, with unresolved D. V was clipped by 3 bases and J by 2 bases, with 10 bases between them. Germline values: CDR1 GTSNPN, CDR2 SVGIG (reference sequence). CDR3 length: 13 amino acids.

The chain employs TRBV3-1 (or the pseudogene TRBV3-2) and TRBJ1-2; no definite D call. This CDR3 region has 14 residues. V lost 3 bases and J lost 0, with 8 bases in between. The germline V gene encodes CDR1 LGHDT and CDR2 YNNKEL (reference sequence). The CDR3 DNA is TGTGCCAGCAGCCATCAGCGTGCTAACTATGGCTACACCTTC. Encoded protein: CASSHQRANYGYTF.

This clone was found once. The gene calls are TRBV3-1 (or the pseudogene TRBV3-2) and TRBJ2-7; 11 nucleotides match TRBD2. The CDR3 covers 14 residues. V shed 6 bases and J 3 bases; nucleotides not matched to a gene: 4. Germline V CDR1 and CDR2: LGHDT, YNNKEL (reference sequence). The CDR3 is CASSLAGGDYEQYF. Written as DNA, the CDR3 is TGTGCCAGCAGTCTAGCGGGGGGAGACTACGAGCAGTACTTC.

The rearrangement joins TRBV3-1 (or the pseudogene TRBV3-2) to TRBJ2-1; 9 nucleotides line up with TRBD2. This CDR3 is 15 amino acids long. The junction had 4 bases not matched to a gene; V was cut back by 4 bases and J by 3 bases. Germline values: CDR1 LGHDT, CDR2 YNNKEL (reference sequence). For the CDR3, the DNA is TGTGCCAGCAGCCCCGAGCGGGGGGACTACAATGAGCAGTTCTTC. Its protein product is CASSPERGDYNEQFF.

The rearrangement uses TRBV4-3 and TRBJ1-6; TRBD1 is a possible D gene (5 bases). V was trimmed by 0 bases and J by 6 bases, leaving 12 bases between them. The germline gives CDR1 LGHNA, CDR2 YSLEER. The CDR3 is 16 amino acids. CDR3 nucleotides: TGCGCCAGCAGCCAAGATCGGACACCTATTAATTCACCCCTCCACTTT. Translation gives CASSQDRTPINSPLHF.

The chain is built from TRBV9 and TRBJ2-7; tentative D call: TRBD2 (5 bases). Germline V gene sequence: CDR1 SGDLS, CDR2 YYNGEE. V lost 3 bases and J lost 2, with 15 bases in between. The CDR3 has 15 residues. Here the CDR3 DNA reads TGTGCCAGCAGCGCTTCTTCTGGACTTACCTACGAGCAGTACTTC. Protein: CASSASSGLTYEQYF.

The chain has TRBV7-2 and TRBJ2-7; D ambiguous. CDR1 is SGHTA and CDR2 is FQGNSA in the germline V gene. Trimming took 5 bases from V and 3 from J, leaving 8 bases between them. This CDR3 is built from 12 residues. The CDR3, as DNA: TGTGCCAGCAGCCCCGACATCTACGAGCAGTACTTC. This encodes CASSPDIYEQYF.

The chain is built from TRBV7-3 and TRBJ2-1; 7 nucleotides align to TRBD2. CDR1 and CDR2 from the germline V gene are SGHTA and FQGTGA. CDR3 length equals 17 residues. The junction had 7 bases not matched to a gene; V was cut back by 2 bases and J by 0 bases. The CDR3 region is CASSLGSGEYSYNEQFF. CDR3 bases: TGTGCCAGCAGCTTAGGCAGCGGGGAGTACTCCTACAATGAGCAGTTCTTC. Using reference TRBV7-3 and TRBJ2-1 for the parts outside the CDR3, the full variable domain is GAGVSQTPSNKVTEKGKYVELRCDPISGHTALYWYRQSLGQGPEFLIYFQGTGAADDSGLPNDRFFAVRPEGSVSTLKIQRTERGDSAVYLCASSLGSGEYSYNEQFFGPGTRLTVL.

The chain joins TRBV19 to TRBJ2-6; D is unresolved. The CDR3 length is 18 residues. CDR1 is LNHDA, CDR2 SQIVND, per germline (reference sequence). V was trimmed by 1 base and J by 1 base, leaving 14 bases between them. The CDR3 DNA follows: TGTGCCAGTAGTATAGGGCCAGGCTTAATATCTGGGGCCAACGTCCTGACTTTC. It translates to CASSIGPGLISGANVLTF. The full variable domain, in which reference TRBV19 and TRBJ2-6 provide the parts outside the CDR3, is DGGITQSPKYLFRKEGQNVTLSCEQNLNHDAMYWYRQDPGQGLRLIYYSQIVNDFQKGDIAEGYSVSREKKESFPLTVTSAQKNPTAFYLCASSIGPGLISGANVLTFGAGSRLTVL.

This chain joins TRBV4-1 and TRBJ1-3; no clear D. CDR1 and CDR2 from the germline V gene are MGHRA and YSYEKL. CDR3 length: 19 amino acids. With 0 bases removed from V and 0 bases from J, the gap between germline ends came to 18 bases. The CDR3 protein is CASSQDRSVSTFSGNTIYF. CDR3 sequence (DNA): TGCGCCAGCAGCCAAGATCGATCAGTCTCAACCTTCTCTGGAAACACCATATATTTT.

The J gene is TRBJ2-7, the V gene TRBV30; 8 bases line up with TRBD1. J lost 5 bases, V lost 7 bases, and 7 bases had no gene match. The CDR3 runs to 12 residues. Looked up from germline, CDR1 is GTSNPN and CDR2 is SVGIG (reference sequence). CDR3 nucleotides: TGTGCCTCGCGGACAGGGTTGCACGAGCAGTACTTC. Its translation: CASRTGLHEQYF.

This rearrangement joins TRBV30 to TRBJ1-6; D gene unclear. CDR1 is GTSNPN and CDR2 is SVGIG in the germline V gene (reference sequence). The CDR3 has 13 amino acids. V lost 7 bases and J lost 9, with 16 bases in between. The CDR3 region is CASLAGRLSPLHF. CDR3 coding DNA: TGTGCCTCCCTCGCGGGGAGGCTTTCACCCCTCCACTTT. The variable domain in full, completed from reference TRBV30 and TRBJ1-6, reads SQTIHQWPATLVQPVGSPLSLECTVEGTSNPNLYWYRQAAGRGLQLLFYSVGIGQISSEVPQNLSASRPQDRQFILSSKKLLLSDSGFYLCASLAGRLSPLHFGNGTRLTVT.

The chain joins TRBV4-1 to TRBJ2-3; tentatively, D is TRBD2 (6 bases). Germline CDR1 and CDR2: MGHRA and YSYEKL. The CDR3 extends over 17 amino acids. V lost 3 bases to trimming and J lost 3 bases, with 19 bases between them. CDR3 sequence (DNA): TGCGCCAGCAGCCAGACCCTCGCCGGGACTGTTACAGATACGCAGTATTTT. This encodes CASSQTLAGTVTDTQYF.

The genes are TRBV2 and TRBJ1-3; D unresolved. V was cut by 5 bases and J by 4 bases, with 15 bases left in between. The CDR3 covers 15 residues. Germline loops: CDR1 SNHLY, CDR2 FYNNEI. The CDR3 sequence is CASSISAGRGNTIYF. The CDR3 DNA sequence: TGTGCCAGCAGTATATCCGCGGGGAGAGGAAACACCATATATTTT.

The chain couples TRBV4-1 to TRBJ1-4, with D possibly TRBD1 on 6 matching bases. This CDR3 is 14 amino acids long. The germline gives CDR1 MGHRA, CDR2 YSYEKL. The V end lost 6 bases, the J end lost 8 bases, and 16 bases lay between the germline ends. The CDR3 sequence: CASSPLGHLEKLFF. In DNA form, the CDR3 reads TGCGCCAGCAGTCCCTTGGGACACTTGGAAAAACTGTTTTTT.

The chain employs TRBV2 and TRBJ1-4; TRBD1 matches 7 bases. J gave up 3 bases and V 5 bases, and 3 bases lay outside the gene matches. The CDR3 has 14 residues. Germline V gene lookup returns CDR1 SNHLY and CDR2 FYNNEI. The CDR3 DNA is TGTGCCAGCAGTCCGGGACAGTCTAATGAAAAACTGTTTTTT. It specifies CASSPGQSNEKLFF.

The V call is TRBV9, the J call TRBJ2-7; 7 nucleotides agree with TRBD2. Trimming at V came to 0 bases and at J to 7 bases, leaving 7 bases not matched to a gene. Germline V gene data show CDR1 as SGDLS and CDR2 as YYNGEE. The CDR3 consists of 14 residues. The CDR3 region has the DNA TGTGCCAGCAGCGTAGGATCGGGGGGAAGGGAGCAGTACTTC. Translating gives CASSVGSGGREQYF.

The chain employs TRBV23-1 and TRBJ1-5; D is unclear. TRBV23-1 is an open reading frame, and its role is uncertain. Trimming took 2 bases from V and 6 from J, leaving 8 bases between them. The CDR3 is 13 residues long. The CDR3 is CASSQMYSQPQHF. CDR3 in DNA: TGCGCCAGCAGTCAAATGTATAGTCAGCCCCAGCATTTT.

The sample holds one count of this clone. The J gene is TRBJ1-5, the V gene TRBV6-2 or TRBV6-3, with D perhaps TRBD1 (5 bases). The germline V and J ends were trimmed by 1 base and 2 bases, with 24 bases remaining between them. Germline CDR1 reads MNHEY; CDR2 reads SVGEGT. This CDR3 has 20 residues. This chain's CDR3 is CASSYYRGAGIQVGNQPQHF. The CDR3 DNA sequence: TGTGCCAGCAGTTACTACCGGGGCGCGGGGATACAAGTCGGCAATCAGCCCCAGCATTTT.

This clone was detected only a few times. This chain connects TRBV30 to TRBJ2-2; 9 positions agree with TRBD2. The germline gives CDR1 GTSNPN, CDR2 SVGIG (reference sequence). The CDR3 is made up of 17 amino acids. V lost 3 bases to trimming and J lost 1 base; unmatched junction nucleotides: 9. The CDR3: CAWRGVAGDLNTGELFF. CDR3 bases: TGTGCCTGGAGAGGGGTAGCGGGGGACTTGAACACCGGGGAGCTGTTTTTT.

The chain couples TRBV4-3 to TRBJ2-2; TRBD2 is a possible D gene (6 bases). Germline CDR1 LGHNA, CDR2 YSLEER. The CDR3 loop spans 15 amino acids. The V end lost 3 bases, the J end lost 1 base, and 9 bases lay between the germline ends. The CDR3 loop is CASSHRLVNTGELFF. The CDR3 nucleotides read TGCGCCAGCAGCCACCGACTAGTGAACACCGGGGAGCTGTTTTTT.